The next 2 T cell receptor beta chains were all read from a single sample in a study of spatial heterogeneity in lung cancer. TCRdb re-called the 5' RACE reads with MiXCR, one entry per CDR3 protein. The sample comprises 50,000 to 65,000 distinct CDR3 sequences, approximately 7% of which are singletons, and roughly 3% rests with the top ten. This sample's time point: sample taken at primary tumor resection. No cell sorting; template was whole RNA from tumor, lung tissue or PBMC. The source material was PBMCs, sampled at surgery. The receptors stem from a female donor with early-stage non-small cell lung cancer.

The chain uses TRBV7-6 and TRBJ2-7, with D possibly being TRBD1 or TRBD2 (5 bases each). The CDR3 loop spans 13 amino acids. Deletions cut 4 bases from V and 3 bases from J, with 10 bases between. Germline CDR1 SGHVS, CDR2 FNYEAQ. CDR3 sequence reads: CASSSGPGYEQYF. The CDR3 region has the DNA TGTGCCAGCAGCTCGGGACCTGGCTACGAGCAGTACTTC. Based on the CDR3 plus reference TRBV7-6 and TRBJ2-7, the full variable domain is GAGVSQSPRYKVTKRGQDVALRCDPISGHVSLYWYRQALGQGPEFLTYFNYEAQQDKSGLPNDRFSAERPEGSISTLTIQRTEQRDSAMYRCASSSGPGYEQYFGPGTRLTVT.

This clonotype has at least ten counts. V and J are TRBV3-1 and TRBJ1-2; D is unresolved. V was trimmed by 0 bases and J by 0 bases, leaving 11 bases between them. The CDR3 spans 16 residues. Germline V gene sequence: CDR1 LGHDT, CDR2 YNNKEL (reference sequence). The CDR3 is CASSQDPDGTNYGYTF. The CDR3 nucleotides are TGTGCCAGCAGCCAAGATCCGGACGGAACTAACTATGGCTACACCTTC. Full variable domain (outside the CDR3, taken from reference TRBV3-1 and TRBJ1-2): DTAVSQTPKYLVTQMGNDKSIKCEQNLGHDTMYWYKQDSKKFLKIMFSYNNKELIINETVPNRFSPKSPDKAHLNLHINSLELGDSAVYFCASSQDPDGTNYGYTFGSGTRLTVV.